Below are 3 T cell receptor beta chains sequenced from a single sample in a study of blood T cell repertoires in COVID-19. The assay was immunoSEQ multiplex PCR, and TCRdb's table has in-frame clones only and misses some. The sample gives 250,000 to 350,000 clones, 70% to 90% of which show up once; 0.87% is in the top ten. Material: peripheral blood. The source is a human donor with COVID-19, enrolled during active disease. The donor label of this sample is uncertain.

The rearrangement joins TRBV30 to TRBJ1-4; 9 nucleotides match TRBD1. This CDR3 is built from 15 residues. CDR1 is GTSNPN and CDR2 is SVGIG in the germline V gene (reference sequence). The V gene end was trimmed by 3 bases and the J gene end by 7 bases; junction bases not matched to a gene: 9. CDR3 region: CAWRHLTGGREKLFF. CDR3 sequence (DNA): TGTGCCTGGAGGCACCTCACAGGGGGCCGTGAAAAACTGTTTTTT.

V and J are TRBV6-6 and TRBJ1-1; D is ambiguous. The CDR3 has 14 amino acids. The V end lost 7 bases, the J end lost 0 bases, and 12 bases lay between the germline ends. The V gene's germline CDR1 is MNHNY and CDR2 SVGAGI (reference sequence). DNA of the CDR3: TGTGCCAGCACTTCCCCGGGAATGAACACTGAAGCTTTCTTT. This sequence encodes CASTSPGMNTEAFF.

The chain combines TRBV19 with TRBJ2-7; TRBD2 is a possible D gene (5 bases). Germline values: CDR1 LNHDA, CDR2 SQIVND (reference sequence). CDR3 length: 13 amino acids. The germline V and J ends were trimmed by 11 bases and 2 bases, with 16 bases remaining between them. Written as DNA, the CDR3 is TGTGCCGGCGGACTCCGAGGCCCCTACGAGCAGTACTTC. It codes for CAGGLRGPYEQYF.